These 26 T cell receptor beta chains were sequenced from one sample in a study of blood T cell repertoires in COVID-19. Sequencing used immunoSEQ multiplex PCR; TCRdb keeps in-frame clones, though not all of them. The data hold about 46,000 clones, with 88% observed a single time. Sequenced: peripheral blood. The receptors were gathered from a man aged 50 or older with active COVID-19.

The genes are TRBV7-8 and TRBJ1-2, with a possible D match to TRBD1 (5 bases). Germline lookup yields CDR1 SGHVS and CDR2 FQNEAQ. The CDR3 totals 12 residues. V dropped 4 bases and J dropped 6 bases, with 9 bases sitting between them. CDR3 nucleotides: TGTGCCAGCAGCTCATTGACAGATGGCTACACCTTC. Protein product: CASSSLTDGYTF.

J is TRBJ2-1 and V is TRBV12-5; D remains ambiguous. V lost 0 bases and J 9 bases, leaving 9 bases between the germline ends. CDR1 is LGHNT and CDR2 is FRNRAP in the germline V gene. CDR3 length: 13 amino acids. For the CDR3, the DNA is TGTGCTAGTGGTTTGGTACTCGGGTCTGAGCAGTTCTTC. Protein sequence: CASGLVLGSEQFF. The whole variable domain, filled in from reference TRBV12-5 and TRBJ2-1, reads DARVTQTPRHKVTEMGQEVTMRCQPILGHNTVFWYRQTMMQGLELLAYFRNRAPLDDSGMPKDRFSAEMPDATLATLKIQPSEPRDSAVYFCASGLVLGSEQFFGPGTRLTVL.

V gene TRBV7-8 combines with J gene TRBJ2-3; the match to TRBD2 covers 8 bases. The V segment lost 5 bases and the J segment 6 bases; nucleotides outside the gene matches: 13. The CDR3 extends over 16 amino acids. Germline V gene data show CDR1 as SGHVS and CDR2 as FQNEAQ. The CDR3 DNA reads as TGTGCCAGCAGCATGAGGGTAGCGGGATTGGCGGATACGCAGTATTTT. It yields the protein CASSMRVAGLADTQYF.

The CDR3 reads CASSRQGTYGYTF. The CDR3 DNA reads as TGTGCCAGCAGTAGACAGGGAACCTATGGCTACACCTTC. The V call is TRBV28, the J call TRBJ1-2; 7 bases line up with TRBD1. There are 13 residues in the CDR3. In germline, CDR1 is MDHEN, CDR2 SYDVKM. The trim removed 5 bases at V and 4 bases at J, leaving 4 bases unmatched.

This clone is a singleton in its sample. The chain recombines TRBV2 with TRBJ2-7, with D maybe TRBD1 (5 bases). The length of the CDR3 is 14 residues. Trimming stripped 2 bases from V and 4 bases from J, with 12 bases between. Germline CDR1 and CDR2: SNHLY and FYNNEI. The CDR3 loop reads CASSEWHRPYEQYF. In nucleotides, the CDR3 is TGTGCCAGCAGTGAATGGCACAGGCCGTACGAGCAGTACTTC.

The chain carries TRBV18 and TRBJ1-2, with 8 bases that match TRBD1. Trimming took 4 bases from V and 5 from J; bases not matched to a gene: 9. This CDR3 has 15 residues. Per germline, CDR1 KGHSH and CDR2 LQKENI. The CDR3 reads CASSRGQGEGYGYTF. CDR3 nucleotides: TGTGCCAGCTCACGCGGACAGGGTGAAGGGTATGGCTACACCTTC.

The CDR3 sequence is CASSYGLAGGLDEQFF. CDR3 bases: TGTGCCAGCAGTTACGGACTAGCGGGGGGGCTCGATGAGCAGTTCTTC. The chain has TRBV6-5 and TRBJ2-1; 15 bases match TRBD2. The CDR3 spans 16 residues. The germline CDR1 and CDR2 sequences are MNHEY and SVGAGI. The junction had 4 bases not matched to a gene; V was cut back by 2 bases and J by 8 bases.

The chain carries TRBV9 and TRBJ2-7, with 7 bases aligning to TRBD1. Germline CDR1 and CDR2: SGDLS and YYNGEE. This CDR3 spans 15 amino acids. The J segment lost 4 bases and the V segment lost 0 bases, leaving 7 bases of the junction unmatched. The CDR3 region is CASSVGQGIGYEQYF. CDR3 DNA sequence: TGTGCCAGCAGCGTAGGACAGGGTATCGGGTACGAGCAGTACTTC. Full variable domain (missing parts from reference TRBV9 and TRBJ2-7): DSGVTQTPKHLITATGQRVTLRCSPRSGDLSVYWYQQSLDQGLQFLIQYYNGEERAKGNILERFSAQQFPDLHSELNLSSLELGDSALYFCASSVGQGIGYEQYFGPGTRLTVT.

CDR3 residues: CASSVAGPAYEQYF. In DNA, the CDR3 is TGTGCCAGCAGCGTAGCAGGGCCAGCCTACGAGCAGTACTTC. The chain combines TRBV9 with TRBJ2-7; D is perhaps TRBD1 (5 bases). V lost 0 bases, J lost 2 bases, and 9 bases lay in between. Per the germline V gene, CDR1 is SGDLS and CDR2 is YYNGEE. The CDR3 loop spans 14 amino acids.

This sequence joins TRBV28 and TRBJ1-2; D uncertain. Germline assignment: CDR1 MDHEN and CDR2 SYDVKM. The CDR3 totals 12 residues. V gave up 6 bases and J gave up 1 base, with 6 bases separating them. The CDR3 sequence is CASREFNYGYTF. CDR3 sequence (DNA): TGTGCCAGCAGAGAGTTTAACTATGGCTACACCTTC.

The chain couples TRBV6-5 to TRBJ1-1; no reliable D call. V was pared by 0 bases and J by 0 bases, with 8 bases between. This CDR3 has 15 amino acids. Germline lookup yields CDR1 MNHEY and CDR2 SVGAGI. The CDR3 sequence: CASSYSAAMNTEAFF. The CDR3 coding sequence is TGTGCCAGCAGTTACTCGGCGGCGATGAACACTGAAGCTTTCTTT.

This clone was detected once. The rearrangement joins TRBV7-9 to TRBJ2-1; no clear D. V lost 7 bases and J lost 4, with 11 bases in between. Germline V lookup: CDR1 SEHNR, CDR2 FQNEAQ (reference sequence). CDR3 length equals 13 residues. This CDR3 is CASTFNRYNEQFF. CDR3 nucleotides: TGTGCCAGCACCTTCAACAGATACAATGAGCAGTTCTTC.

This clone was seen just once. V and J are TRBV10-3 and TRBJ2-3; D is uncertain. The V gene lost 5 bases and the J gene lost 6 bases, with 9 bases spanning the gap. The germline V gene has CDR1 ENHRY and CDR2 SYGVKD. The CDR3 has 12 residues. This CDR3 is CAISPIGDTQYF. In nucleotides, the CDR3 is TGTGCCATCAGTCCCATCGGGGATACGCAGTATTTT.

The chain combines TRBV10-3 with TRBJ2-1; the match to TRBD1 covers 8 bases. Germline CDR1 reads ENHRY; CDR2 reads SYGVKD. V shed 3 bases and J 10 bases; nucleotides not matched to a gene: 5. The CDR3 consists of 13 residues. CDR3 sequence: CAISEGTGREQFF. The CDR3 DNA sequence: TGTGCCATCAGTGAAGGGACAGGTCGGGAGCAGTTCTTC.

The chain employs TRBV29-1 and TRBJ1-6; 11 bases agree with TRBD1. The CDR3 consists of 15 residues. Germline loops: CDR1 SQVTM, CDR2 ANQGSEA. The J segment lost 6 bases and the V segment lost 6 bases, leaving 7 bases of the junction unmatched. CDR3 in amino acids: CSVRTGGAGNSPLHF. CDR3 DNA: TGCAGCGTCCGGACAGGGGGCGCCGGTAATTCACCCCTCCACTTT.

The chain uses TRBV18 and TRBJ1-1; TRBD1 aligns across 10 bases. V trimming: 6 bases; J trimming: 4 bases; junction bases outside the gene matches: 11. Germline assignment: CDR1 KGHSH and CDR2 LQKENI. There are 16 residues in the CDR3. This CDR3 reads CASSLGTGEGGTEAFF. The CDR3 bases are TGTGCCAGCTCCCTAGGGACAGGGGAAGGGGGCACTGAAGCTTTCTTT. Full variable domain (missing parts from reference TRBV18 and TRBJ1-1): NAGVMQNPRHLVRRRGQEARLRCSPMKGHSHVYWYRQLPEEGLKFMVYLQKENIIDESGMPKERFSAEFPKEGPSILRIQQVVRGDSAAYFCASSLGTGEGGTEAFFGQGTRLTVV.

This clone turned up a few times. The J gene is TRBJ1-6, the V gene TRBV25-1; D remains unclear. Germline V gene lookup returns CDR1 MGHDK and CDR2 SYGVNS. The V end was cut by 1 base, the J end by 9 bases, with 7 bases between. CDR3 length: 13 residues. CDR3 in amino acids: CASSEFGVSPLHF. As DNA, the CDR3 is TGTGCCAGCAGTGAATTTGGAGTTTCACCCCTCCACTTT.

The rearrangement uses TRBV18 and TRBJ1-4; a possible D gene is TRBD1 (5 bases). V lost 4 bases, J lost 7 bases, and 22 bases lay in between. Germline V CDR1 and CDR2: KGHSH, LQKENI. The CDR3 covers 17 residues. CDR3 loop: CASSLAPLWDLSEKLFF. The CDR3 bases are TGTGCCAGCTCACTGGCCCCCCTTTGGGACTTAAGTGAAAAACTGTTTTTT.

The CDR3 nucleotides read TGTGCCAGCAGGGGGTCGTCGGCGGGAGACCGCAATGAGCAGTTCTTC. Translated: CASRGSSAGDRNEQFF. The gene calls are TRBV28 and TRBJ2-1, with 7 bases that match TRBD2. Germline loops: CDR1 MDHEN, CDR2 SYDVKM. The CDR3 spans 16 residues. V was clipped by 6 bases and J by 6 bases; unmatched bases: 14.

This clone showed up just once. The gene calls are TRBV3-1 (or the pseudogene TRBV3-2) and TRBJ2-5; 9 nucleotides align to TRBD2. The CDR3 spans 17 residues. Germline trimming cut 2 bases from V and 5 bases from J; bases unmatched to any gene: 12. The germline gives CDR1 LGHDT, CDR2 YNNKEL (reference sequence). The CDR3 is CASSQLKVAGEVETQYF. CDR3 nucleotide sequence: TGTGCCAGCAGCCAATTAAAGGTAGCGGGAGAGGTGGAGACCCAGTACTTC.

This sequence joins TRBV10-2 and TRBJ2-3, with a tentative D call TRBD1 (6 bases). The CDR3 spans 14 residues. In germline, CDR1 is WSHSY, CDR2 SAAADI. Trimming cost V 5 bases and J 1 base, with 10 bases left between them. For the CDR3, the DNA is TGCGCCAGCAGTATCGACAGGCGCACAGATACGCAGTATTTT. This encodes CASSIDRRTDTQYF.

This clone showed up just a few times. The junction departs from the called germline gene at one end, perhaps through a read error. This chain joins TRBV19 and TRBJ1-5; D uncertain. The CDR3 has 16 residues. Germline V gene lookup returns CDR1 LNHDA and CDR2 SQIVND (reference sequence). CDR3 region: CASSPGWTPSSQPQHF. The CDR3 DNA reads TGTGCCAGTAGTCCGGGATGGACTCCTAGCAGTCAGCCCCAGCATTTT.

The chain couples TRBV20-1 to TRBJ2-2, with 9 bases matching TRBD1. V lost 3 bases and J lost 7; bases outside the gene matches: 6. The CDR3 is 14 amino acids. The V gene's germline CDR1 is DFQATT and CDR2 SNEGSKA (reference sequence). The CDR3 DNA reads as TGCAGTGCTAGTGGGGGACAGGGTCTCGGGGAGCTGTTTTTT. Translated, it gives CSASGGQGLGELFF.

The V call is TRBV5-6, the J call TRBJ2-3; a possible D gene is TRBD1 (6 bases). V lost 3 bases and J lost 5, with 19 bases in between. The CDR3 extends over 16 amino acids. Germline V CDR1 and CDR2: SGHDT, YYEEEE. CDR3 protein: CASSWKPGQVQDTQYF. CDR3 coding DNA: TGTGCCAGCAGCTGGAAACCGGGACAAGTCCAAGATACGCAGTATTTT.

This clone was detected only once. The chain recombines TRBV11-2 with TRBJ1-2; D is unclear. Trimming cost V 0 bases and J 3 bases, with 5 bases left between them. The CDR3 sequence is 13 residues long. Germline CDR1 SGHAT, CDR2 FQNNGV. The CDR3 spells CASSLDGHYGYTF. The DNA for the CDR3 is TGTGCCAGCAGCTTAGACGGTCACTATGGCTACACCTTC.

This CDR3 reads CASSNRDRGPRGYTF. The CDR3 DNA reads as TGTGCCAGCAGCAACCGGGACAGGGGGCCGCGTGGCTACACCTTC. The chain uses TRBV5-4 and TRBJ1-2; 12 bases are a match to TRBD1. The V and J ends lost 4 bases and 7 bases, in that order; junction bases with no gene match: 8. This CDR3 is 15 amino acids long. Looked up from germline, CDR1 is SGHNT and CDR2 is YYREEE (reference sequence).